This T cell receptor (beta chain) was found in a study of CD8+CD57+ T cells in acquired aplastic anemia. Study as a whole: Healthy donor CD4+ cell samples had a mean of around 10 million reads. Whole-study findings and limits: Simpson's diversity of CD8+ cells was not significantly different in patients compared with controls. In common between the patients and the controls were approximately 28 CD8+ CDR3 sequences.

This clonotype was picked up many times. Its target is unknown. The use of genomic DNA as template underpinned the TCR beta VDJ and CDR3 profiling. TCRdb used MiXCR to reprocess the reads, holding one entry per CDR3 protein. The repertoire holds about 210,000 distinct CDR3 sequences, with roughly 33% as singletons. Germline CDR1 reads SGHRS; CDR2 reads YFSETQ. Trimming shortened V by 5 bases and J by 4 bases, and 16 bases separated the two germline ends. The CDR3 consists of 14 residues. The sample taken for sequencing was sorted CD4+, CD8+, or CD8+CD57+ T cells (not recorded which) from PBMCs. The clonotype was recovered from a human donor in good health, serving as a control. The rearrangement links TRBV5-1 to TRBJ2-7, with a tentative D call TRBD1 (6 bases). The CDR3, as DNA: TGCGCCAGCAGAGTTTCAGGGGTGGAGTACGAGCAGTACTTC. It yields the protein CASRVSGVEYEQYF. The full variable domain, with the rest looked up from reference TRBV5-1 and TRBJ2-7, is KAGVTQTPRYLIKTRGQQVTLSCSPISGHRSVSWYQQTPGQGLQFLFEYFSETQRNKGNFPGRFSGRQFSNSRSEMNVSTLELGDSALYLCASRVSGVEYEQYFGPGTRLTVT.